The sequence of this T cell receptor beta chain was determined in a study of cytomegalovirus exposure and HLA in healthy donors. Study summary: A later analysis reported the same platform for the 120 validation repertoires and the 666 first-cohort repertoires.

It was the approximately 130-subject validation cohort, separate from the approximately 700-subject first cohort, to which the donors belonged. The V gene's germline CDR1 is MNHEY and CDR2 SVGAGI. V was shortened by 1 base and J by 5 bases, with 13 bases between the two germline ends. CDR3 size: 15 residues. General observations from the study: Accounts indicate the classifier identified cytomegalovirus status with strong specificity and sensitivity.

A note on this clone: What it binds is unknown.

Only in-frame clones appear in the TCRdb table, and some are missing; sequencing was by immunoSEQ multiplex PCR. The sample has hundreds of thousands of clones, about 90% seen once. The gene calls are TRBV6-5 and TRBJ2-3; tentatively, D is TRBD2 (6 bases). Input material: PBMCs. The clonotype originates from a man aged 18 to 30 in good health and CMV-seropositive. The CDR3: CASSYWAGRGDTQYF. CDR3 nucleotide sequence: TGTGCCAGCAGTTACTGGGCGGGACGAGGAGATACGCAGTATTTT.